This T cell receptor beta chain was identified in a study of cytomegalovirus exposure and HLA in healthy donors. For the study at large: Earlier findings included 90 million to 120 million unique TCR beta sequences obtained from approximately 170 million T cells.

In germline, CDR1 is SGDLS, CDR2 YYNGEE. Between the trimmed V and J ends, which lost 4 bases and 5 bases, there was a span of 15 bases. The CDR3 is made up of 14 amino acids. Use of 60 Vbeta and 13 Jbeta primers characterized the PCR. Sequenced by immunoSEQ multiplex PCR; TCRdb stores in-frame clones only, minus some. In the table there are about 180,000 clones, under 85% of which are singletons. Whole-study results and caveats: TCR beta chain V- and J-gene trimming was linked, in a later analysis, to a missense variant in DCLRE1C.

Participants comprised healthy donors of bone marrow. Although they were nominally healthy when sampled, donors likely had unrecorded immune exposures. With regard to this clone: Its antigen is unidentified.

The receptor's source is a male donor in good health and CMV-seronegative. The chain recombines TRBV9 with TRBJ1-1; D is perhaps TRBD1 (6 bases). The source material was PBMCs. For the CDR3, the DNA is TGTGCCAGCAGCCGTGACACAGGGTGGACTGAAGCTTTCTTT. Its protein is CASSRDTGWTEAFF.